This TCR beta chain derives from a study of identical twins. CDR1 MNHEY and CDR2 SVGEGT come from the germline V gene. This CDR3 has 15 amino acids. Using its own MiXCR run on the 5' RACE reads, TCRdb lists one record per CDR3 protein. In the table there are some 730,000 distinct CDR3 sequences, about 20% of which are singletons. These data were also filed under a second study, of T cells expressing NK-cell markers.

The chain employs TRBV6-2 or TRBV6-3 and TRBJ2-1; D is possibly TRBD2 (5 bases). Sequencing was performed on PBMCs. The source of this sequence is a woman aged 18-29 years in good health. The CDR3, as DNA: TGTGCAACCGGGCGACACGGACTCAAGGACAATGAGCAGTTCTTC. Translation: CATGRHGLKDNEQFF.